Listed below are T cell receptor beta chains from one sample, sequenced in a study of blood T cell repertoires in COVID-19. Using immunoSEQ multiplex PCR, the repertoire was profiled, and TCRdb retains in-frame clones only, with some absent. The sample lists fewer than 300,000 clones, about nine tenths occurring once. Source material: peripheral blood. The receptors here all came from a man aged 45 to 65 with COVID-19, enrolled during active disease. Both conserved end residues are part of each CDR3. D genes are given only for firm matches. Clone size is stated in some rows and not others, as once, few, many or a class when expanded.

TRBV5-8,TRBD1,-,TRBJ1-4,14,TGTGCCAGCAGCTTGGGACAGGGGAATGAAAAACTGTTTTTT,CASSLGQGNEKLFF
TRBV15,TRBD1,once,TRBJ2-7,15,TGTGCCACCAGCATAATCAGGGGGCCCACCTACGAGCAGTACTTC,CATSIIRGPTYEQYF
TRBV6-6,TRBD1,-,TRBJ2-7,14,TGTGCCAGCAGTTTTCCGGGACAGACCTACGAGCAGTACTTC,CASSFPGQTYEQYF
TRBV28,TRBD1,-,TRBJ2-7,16,TGTGCCAGCAGTACACACGGACAGGGTAGCGGCTACGAGCAGTACTTC,CASSTHGQGSGYEQYF
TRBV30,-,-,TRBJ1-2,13,TGTGCCTCTATTAAAACAGGCCTCTCCGGCTACACCTTC,CASIKTGLSGYTF
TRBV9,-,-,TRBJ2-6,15,TGTGCCAGCAGCGAGAGAGGGACTGGGGCCAACGTCCTGACTTTC,CASSERGTGANVLTF
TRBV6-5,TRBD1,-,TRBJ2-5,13,TGTGCCAGCAGACGACAGGGCGGGCAGACCCAGTACTTC,CASRRQGGQTQYF
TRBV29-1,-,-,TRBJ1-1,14,TGCAGCGCCCGCCAGGGGCTGGCGAACACTGAAGCTTTCTTT,CSARQGLANTEAFF
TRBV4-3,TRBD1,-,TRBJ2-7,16,TGCGCCAGCAGCTATGGAACCGGGACAGGGCACGACGAGCAGTACTTC,CASSYGTGTGHDEQYF
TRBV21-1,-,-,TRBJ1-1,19,TGTGCCAGCAGCAGAAGCCCCAACAAAGGACGGTGGGGAGATGTGGTAGCTTTCTTT,CASSRSPNKGRWGDVVAFF
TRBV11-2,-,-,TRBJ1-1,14,TGTGCCAGCAGCCTAAGACAGGCGAACACTGAAGCTTTCTTT,CASSLRQANTEAFF
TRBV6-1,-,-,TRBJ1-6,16,TGTGCCAGCAGTGAACAGGGCCCTAGTTTCGGTTCACCCCTCCACTTT,CASSEQGPSFGSPLHF
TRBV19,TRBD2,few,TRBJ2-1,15,TGTGCCAGTAGTATAGCCGGCGGGGGGGTCTATGAGCAGTTCTTC,CASSIAGGGVYEQFF
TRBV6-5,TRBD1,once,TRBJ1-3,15,TGTGCCAGCAGTCCAATGACAGGGTTTGGAAACACCATATATTTT,CASSPMTGFGNTIYF
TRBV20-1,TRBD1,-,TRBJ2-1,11,TGCAGTGCTGACAGGGCAGGTGAGCAGTTCTTC,CSADRAGEQFF
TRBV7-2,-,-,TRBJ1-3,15,TGTGCCAGCAGCTCGAACAGAAACTCTGGAAACACCATATATTTT,CASSSNRNSGNTIYF
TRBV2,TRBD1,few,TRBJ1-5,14,TGTGCCAGCAGTCGACAGGGTAGGGATCGGCCCCAGCATTTT,CASSRQGRDRPQHF
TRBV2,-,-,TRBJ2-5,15,TGTGCCAGCAGTGAAGGGAGGACTAACCAAGAGACCCAGTACTTC,CASSEGRTNQETQYF
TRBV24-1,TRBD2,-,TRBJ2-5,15,TGTGCCACCAGTGACTCCCAGCGGGGCCAAGAGACCCAGTACTTC,CATSDSQRGQETQYF
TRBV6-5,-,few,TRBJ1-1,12,TGTGCCAGCACCAGAAAAACAGGAGAAGCTTTCTTT,CASTRKTGEAFF
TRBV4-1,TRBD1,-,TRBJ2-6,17,TGCGCCAGCAGCCACAGAGGGACAGTCTCTGGGGCCAACGTCCTGACTTTC,CASSHRGTVSGANVLTF
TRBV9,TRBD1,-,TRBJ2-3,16,TGTGCCAGCAGCGTACGGACAGGGGATAGCACAGATACGCAGTATTTT,CASSVRTGDSTDTQYF
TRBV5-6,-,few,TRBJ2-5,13,TGTGCCAGCAGCCTTGGAGGGGCCGAGACCCAGTACTTC,CASSLGGAETQYF
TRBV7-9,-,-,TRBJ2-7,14,TGTGCCAGCAGCTCCAGTAGGGGGACCTACGAGCAGTACTTC,CASSSSRGTYEQYF
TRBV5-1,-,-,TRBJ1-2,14,TGCGCCAGCAGCTTGGCCGAGGCAAAACCCCCTAGCACCTTC,CASSLAEAKPPSTF
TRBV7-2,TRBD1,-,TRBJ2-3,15,TGTGCCAGCAGCCCCTGGACAGGTTCCACAGATACGCAGTATTTT,CASSPWTGSTDTQYF
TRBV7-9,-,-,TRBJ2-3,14,TGTGCCAGCAGCTATGGGGCTGTCACAGATACGCAGTATTTT,CASSYGAVTDTQYF
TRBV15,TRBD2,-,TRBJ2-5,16,TGTGCCACCAGCAAGGGACTAGCGGGAGAGGTGGAGACCCAGTACTTC,CATSKGLAGEVETQYF
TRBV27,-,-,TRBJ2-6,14,TGTGCCAGCAGTTTGGGGGCTTGGGCCAACGTCCTGACTTTC,CASSLGAWANVLTF
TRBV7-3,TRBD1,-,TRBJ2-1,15,TGTGCCAGCAGCCCCGACAGGGGGCCTTACAATGAGCAGTTCTTC,CASSPDRGPYNEQFF
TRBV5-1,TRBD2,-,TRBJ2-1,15,TGCGCCAGCAGCTTGGGGGCTAGCGGGGAGACTGAGCAGTTCTTC,CASSLGASGETEQFF
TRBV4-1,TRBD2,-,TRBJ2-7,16,TGCGCCAGCAGCCAATCACTAGCGGGATTAGCCTACGAGCAGTACTTC,CASSQSLAGLAYEQYF
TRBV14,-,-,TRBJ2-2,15,TGTGCCAGCAGCCCTCGGCTAGCTGACACCGGGGAGCTGTTTTTT,CASSPRLADTGELFF
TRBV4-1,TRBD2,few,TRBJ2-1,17,TGCGCCAGCAGCCAAGATCGGACTAGCGACCGTGGCAATGAGCAGTTCTTC,CASSQDRTSDRGNEQFF
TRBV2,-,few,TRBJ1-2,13,TGTGCCAGCAGAATAAACAGGGAGGGTGGCTACACCTTC,CASRINREGGYTF
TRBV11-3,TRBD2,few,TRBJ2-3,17,TGTGCCAGCAGCTTAGGCCTACTAGCGGGAGGTGCAGATACGCAGTATTTT,CASSLGLLAGGADTQYF
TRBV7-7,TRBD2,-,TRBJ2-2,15,TGTGCCAGCAGCCCCCAACCGGGAGGAACCGGGGAGCTGTTTTTT,CASSPQPGGTGELFF
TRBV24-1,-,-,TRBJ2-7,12,TGTGCCACCAGCGGACAGAACTACGAGCAGTACTTC,CATSGQNYEQYF
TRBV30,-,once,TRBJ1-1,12,TGTGCCTGTAAAGGGGGTAACACTGAAGCTTTCTTT,CACKGGNTEAFF
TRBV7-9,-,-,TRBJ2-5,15,TGTGCCAGCAGCCAGACTGAGATAGGGGGAGAGACCCAGTACTTC,CASSQTEIGGETQYF
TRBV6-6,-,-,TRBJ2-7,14,TGTGCCAGCAGTTACTCGGCCACAGAGAACGAGCAGTACTTC,CASSYSATENEQYF
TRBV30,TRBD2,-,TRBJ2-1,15,TGTGCCTGGAGTGTAAGTACTAGCGGGAGGAATGAGCAGTTCTTC,CAWSVSTSGRNEQFF
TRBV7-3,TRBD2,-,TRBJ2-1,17,TGTGCCAGCAGCCCCAATAGCGGGGGGATATCTGGGAATGAGCAGTTCTTC,CASSPNSGGISGNEQFF
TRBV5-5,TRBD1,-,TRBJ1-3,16,TGTGCCAGCAGCTTGGCGGGACAGCTTTCTGGAAACACCATATATTTT,CASSLAGQLSGNTIYF
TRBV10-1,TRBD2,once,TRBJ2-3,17,TGCGCCAGCAGCCCCGGGACTAGCGGGGGCCAGAGTGATACGCAGTATTTT,CASSPGTSGGQSDTQYF
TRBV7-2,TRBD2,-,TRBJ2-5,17,TGTGCCAGCAGCCGGGGGGTAGCGGGAGCTCTCGGGGAGACCCAGTACTTC,CASSRGVAGALGETQYF
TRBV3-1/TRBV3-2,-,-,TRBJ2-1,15,TGTGCCAGCAGCCGATCTAGCGATCGGGCCAATGAGCAGTTCTTC,CASSRSSDRANEQFF
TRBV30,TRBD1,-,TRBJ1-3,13,TGTGCCTGGACCACAGGGGTTGGAAACACCATATATTTT,CAWTTGVGNTIYF